The 28 T cell receptor beta chains below come from one sample, sequenced in a study of regulatory T cells in long-lasting Graves disease. Investigators prepared the TCR beta libraries by applying iRepertoire HTBI primers and Arm-PCR of CDR3 regions. TCRdb analysed the multiplex PCR reads with MiXCR anew, one entry per CDR3 protein. This table has 450,000 to 600,000 distinct CDR3 sequences, around 16% appearing once. Time point noted: newly diagnosed GD, antithyroid drugs for less than 3 months. RNA extracted from PBMCs served as the sequencing template. The same data also went into a second study, on T cells in Graves' hyperthyroidism and ophthalmopathy.

The source material was peripheral blood mononuclear cells (PBMCs), sampled at new diagnosis, from a patient treated with antithyroid drugs. The receptors come from a middle-aged man with Graves disease.

The sample holds many counts of this clonotype. V usage is TRBV18 and J usage is TRBJ2-3, with 14 bases aligning to TRBD2. There are 16 residues in the CDR3. CDR1 and CDR2 (germline): KGHSH, LQKENI. After removal of 7 bases from V and 3 bases from J, the junction contained 6 bases not matched to a gene. In DNA, the CDR3 is TGTGCCAGCTACCCGGGACTAGCGGGAGCAACAGATACGCAGTATTTT. Residues: CASYPGLAGATDTQYF.

This clonotype was recorded at least ten times. This chain joins TRBV30 and TRBJ2-7, with D possibly matching TRBD1 (6 bases). The V gene lost 0 bases and the J gene lost 4 bases, with 13 bases spanning the gap. CDR1 GTSNPN and CDR2 SVGIG come from the germline V gene (reference sequence). The CDR3 covers 14 residues. CDR3 protein: CAWSVYRVSYEQYF. CDR3 DNA: TGTGCCTGGAGTGTATACAGGGTCTCGTACGAGCAGTACTTC. Filled out from reference TRBV30 and TRBJ2-7, the complete variable domain reads SQTIHQWPATLVQPVGSPLSLECTVEGTSNPNLYWYRQAAGRGLQLLFYSVGIGQISSEVPQNLSASRPQDRQFILSSKKLLLSDSGFYLCAWSVYRVSYEQYFGPGTRLTVT.

This clonotype has more than one count but fewer than ten. V gene TRBV6-1 combines with J gene TRBJ1-2; D possibly corresponds to TRBD1 (5 bases). The CDR3 covers 13 residues. Germline V gene lookup returns CDR1 MNHNS and CDR2 SASEGT. V lost 1 base, J lost 8 bases, and 11 bases lay in between. CDR3 in DNA: TGTGCCAGCAGTGAAGAAGGGGTAGGCGGCTACACCTTC. This encodes CASSEEGVGGYTF.

J is TRBJ1-1 and V is TRBV30; D not resolved. This CDR3 spans 12 amino acids. Trimming pared 3 bases from V and 4 bases from J, leaving 9 bases between. Germline CDR1 is GTSNPN and CDR2 is SVGIG (reference sequence). The CDR3 nucleotides read TGTGCCTGGAGGGCCAGCCGCACTGAAGCTTTCTTT. It encodes CAWRASRTEAFF.

This clonotype was seen repeatedly, ten times or more. The rearrangement links TRBV6-5 to TRBJ2-7, with TRBD2 matching 10 bases. CDR3 length: 15 amino acids. Germline trimming cut 1 base from V and 2 bases from J; bases unmatched to any gene: 2. The germline gives CDR1 MNHEY, CDR2 SVGAGI. CDR3 nucleotide sequence: TGTGCCAGCAGTTACTTTACTAGCGGGACCTACGAGCAGTACTTC. Its protein product is CASSYFTSGTYEQYF.

This clonotype was detected only a few times. This sequence joins TRBV20-1 and TRBJ2-1, with 8 bases lining up with TRBD2. The CDR3 extends over 16 amino acids. After removal of 7 bases from V and 5 bases from J, the junction contained 16 bases not matched to a gene. Germline assignment: CDR1 DFQATT and CDR2 SNEGSKA (reference sequence). The CDR3 DNA sequence: TGCAGTGTTACCGGGACTAGTCGTGTGTATCACAATGAGCAGTTCTTC. Translated: CSVTGTSRVYHNEQFF.

The sample holds many counts of this clonotype. The chain has TRBV28 and TRBJ2-3; TRBD2 aligns across 8 bases. Germline CDR1 reads MDHEN; CDR2 reads SYDVKM. The CDR3 is made up of 17 amino acids. V lost 5 bases, J lost 3 bases, and 13 bases stayed unmatched. CDR3 in DNA: TGTGCCAGCAGTCCCCCCCCGGGACTAGGAGCGACAGATACGCAGTATTTT. It yields the protein CASSPPPGLGATDTQYF.

This clonotype was seen a handful of times. The chain's CDR3 is CSALLAGATWQQFF. The CDR3 DNA reads as TGCAGTGCTTTACTAGCGGGAGCAACCTGGCAGCAGTTCTTC. V and J are TRBV20-1 and TRBJ2-1; 11 bases match TRBD2. This CDR3 is 14 amino acids long. V lost 5 bases and J lost 11; bases outside the gene matches: 11. The germline gives CDR1 DFQATT, CDR2 SNEGSKA (reference sequence).

The table lists this clonotype with many counts. The genes are TRBV28 and TRBJ1-4; D gene uncertain. Trimming shortened V by 7 bases and J by 8 bases, and 17 bases separated the two germline ends. The CDR3 is 14 residues long. The germline CDR1 and CDR2 sequences are MDHEN and SYDVKM. CDR3 DNA sequence: TGTGCCAGCATCAGTTCCTTCGGAGAAGAAAAACTGTTTTTT. It encodes CASISSFGEEKLFF.

This clonotype was picked up a small number of times. The chain carries TRBV24-1 and TRBJ2-3; 12 nucleotides align to TRBD2. The CDR3 runs to 14 residues. With V trimmed by 4 bases and J by 5 bases, 0 bases remained unmatched. Germline CDR1 KGHDR, CDR2 SFDVKD. The chain's CDR3 is CATSEGLAGDTQYF. CDR3 DNA: TGTGCCACCAGTGAGGGACTAGCGGGAGATACGCAGTATTTT.

This clonotype has ten or more counts. This sequence joins TRBV4-2 and TRBJ2-3; no clear D. V was trimmed by 3 bases and J by 2 bases, leaving 9 bases between them. The CDR3 has 14 residues. Germline lookup yields CDR1 LGHNA and CDR2 YNFKEQ. Written as DNA, the CDR3 is TGTGCCAGCAGCCAGGGCACCGCCACAGATACGCAGTATTTT. As protein: CASSQGTATDTQYF.

This clonotype occurred many times. The chain couples TRBV28 to TRBJ1-5, with D unresolved. V lost 2 bases to trimming and J lost 0 bases, with 5 bases between them. Germline loops: CDR1 MDHEN, CDR2 SYDVKM. The CDR3 is made up of 14 amino acids. The CDR3 sequence is CASSLGFSNQPQHF. The CDR3 DNA is TGTGCCAGCAGTTTAGGGTTTAGCAATCAGCCCCAGCATTTT.

This clonotype was seen a few times. V and J are TRBV7-2 and TRBJ1-5; no firm D call. CDR3 length: 14 residues. Germline CDR1 reads SGHTA; CDR2 reads FQGNSA. Trimming took off 4 bases at V and 4 bases at J, with 11 bases between the two ends. DNA of the CDR3: TGTGCCAGCAGCTCGCCGACCGGTAATCAGCCCCAGCATTTT. Its translation: CASSSPTGNQPQHF.

The chain uses TRBV25-1 and TRBJ2-5, with 10 bases lining up with TRBD1. The germline CDR1 and CDR2 sequences are MGHDK and SYGVNS. This CDR3 has 15 residues. V lost 4 bases to trimming and J lost 5 bases; unmatched junction nucleotides: 7. The CDR3 DNA follows: TGTGCCAGCAGTGCTGACAGGGGGCTCGGGGAGACCCAGTACTTC. It encodes CASSADRGLGETQYF. The complete variable domain, with remaining parts taken from reference TRBV25-1 and TRBJ2-5, reads EADIYQTPRYLVIGTGKKITLECSQTMGHDKMYWYQQDPGMELHLIHYSYGVNSTEKGDLSSESTVSRIRTEHFPLTLESARPSHTSQYLCASSADRGLGETQYFGPGTRLLVL.

The chain links TRBV5-6 to TRBJ1-1, with D unclear. CDR1 and CDR2 (germline): SGHDT, YYEEEE. This CDR3 region has 15 residues. The V gene lost 2 bases and the J gene lost 2 bases, with 13 bases spanning the gap. CDR3: CASSFDLGPNTEAFF. The CDR3 DNA reads TGTGCCAGCAGCTTTGACTTAGGTCCTAACACTGAAGCTTTCTTT.

In this sample, this clonotype turned up a few times. The rearrangement links TRBV12-3 or TRBV12-4 to TRBJ2-1; D is perhaps TRBD1 (5 bases). The ends were cut back, 5 bases at V and 12 bases at J, with 11 bases in the middle. The CDR3 totals 11 residues. CDR3 protein: CASSRTNWQFF. CDR3 nucleotide sequence: TGTGCCAGCAGTAGGACAAACTGGCAGTTCTTC.

This clonotype was detected many times. The chain combines TRBV6-1 with TRBJ2-5; 9 nucleotides match TRBD2. With 6 bases clipped from V and 2 bases from J, the junction kept 7 bases outside the gene matches. The CDR3 contains 15 residues. CDR1 is MNHNS, CDR2 SASEGT, per germline. The DNA of the CDR3 is TGTGCCAGCAGAAACCTAGCGGGAATACAAGAGACCCAGTACTTC. Amino acids: CASRNLAGIQETQYF.

Note on this clonotype: A far larger clone differs by one base, so this is likely a read error. This sequence joins TRBV28 and TRBJ2-1, with 10 bases identical to TRBD1. The CDR3 covers 13 residues. Germline lookup yields CDR1 MDHEN and CDR2 SYDVKM. Germline trimming cut 5 bases from V and 10 bases from J; bases unmatched to any gene: 5. CDR3 amino acids: CASSRQGAREQFF. CDR3 nucleotides: TGTGCCAGCAGTAGACAGGGGGCAAGGGAGCAGTTCTTC.

This clonotype occurred a few times. The V gene is TRBV10-2, the J gene TRBJ2-4; no firm D call. The CDR3 sequence is 10 residues long. CDR1 and CDR2 from the germline V gene are WSHSY and SAAADI. The CDR3 DNA reads TGCGCGCGGTTGCAGAACATTCAGTACTTC. Translation: CARLQNIQYF.

Many counts were recorded for this clonotype. The rearrangement joins TRBV3-1 to TRBJ2-2, with 7 bases fitting TRBD1. The CDR3 length is 16 residues. V lost 2 bases and J lost 3; bases outside the gene matches: 6. Germline CDR1 is LGHDT and CDR2 is YNNKEL (reference sequence). CDR3 nucleotide sequence: TGTGCCAGCAGCCAAAGGCGGCAGGGGGACACCGGGGAGCTGTTTTTT. Residues: CASSQRRQGDTGELFF.

CDR3 sequence (DNA): TGCGCCAGCAGCGCGACGGCTGAGAATAAAGAGACCCAGTACTTC. It translates to CASSATAENKETQYF. This chain connects TRBV5-1 to TRBJ2-5; no definite D call. CDR1 and CDR2 (germline): SGHRS, YFSETQ. There are 15 residues in the CDR3. V was cut by 4 bases and J by 3 bases, with 16 bases left in between.

This clonotype appeared a few times. One junction end disagrees with the germline gene, perhaps due to a read error. The chain links TRBV18 to TRBJ2-7; 8 nucleotides match TRBD1. The CDR3 extends over 14 amino acids. Germline CDR1 reads KGHSH; CDR2 reads LQKENI. The CDR3 sequence is CVSSPGGPSYEQYF. In DNA form, the CDR3 reads TGTGTCAGCTCACCAGGGGGCCCCTCCTACGAGCAGTACTTC.

This chain connects TRBV6-2 or TRBV6-3 to TRBJ2-7; possible D gene TRBD2, 5 bases. Trimming removed 2 bases from V and 2 bases from J, with 13 bases in between. The CDR3 runs to 15 residues. The germline CDR1 and CDR2 sequences are MNHEY and SVGEGT. The CDR3 region has the DNA TGTGCCAGCAGTTACCTGGGCGGGCAGACCTACGAGCAGTACTTC. Translation gives CASSYLGGQTYEQYF.

This clonotype appeared many times. The rearrangement joins TRBV28 to TRBJ2-3, with D perhaps matching TRBD2 (6 bases). Looked up from germline, CDR1 is MDHEN and CDR2 is SYDVKM. The length of the CDR3 is 15 residues. V lost 3 bases and J lost 3, with 13 bases in between. DNA of the CDR3: TGTGCCAGCAGTTTTTTTGCCGGAGGGACAGATACGCAGTATTTT. It is translated as CASSFFAGGTDTQYF.

This clonotype was picked up a small number of times. The chain joins TRBV7-2 to TRBJ1-4, with D possibly matching TRBD1 (6 bases). The CDR3 consists of 16 residues. The germline V gene encodes CDR1 SGHTA and CDR2 FQGNSA. Between the trimmed V and J ends, which lost 5 bases and 7 bases, there was a span of 20 bases. CDR3 bases: TGTGCCAGCAGCACCCCCGAACAGGGCTCTAGTGAAAAACTGTTTTTT. Protein: CASSTPEQGSSEKLFF.

This clonotype was observed at least ten times. This chain connects TRBV12-3 or TRBV12-4 to TRBJ2-7; D uncertain. The length of the CDR3 is 14 residues. Trimming shortened V by 3 bases and J by 0 bases, and 9 bases separated the two germline ends. In DNA form, the CDR3 reads TGTGCCAGCAGTTTTGGGATAGGCTCCTACGAGCAGTACTTC. Encoded protein: CASSFGIGSYEQYF.

This clonotype came up many times. This rearrangement joins TRBV5-1 to TRBJ2-1, with D perhaps TRBD1 (6 bases). Germline CDR1 is SGHRS and CDR2 is YFSETQ. V was shortened by 6 bases and J by 7 bases, with 20 bases between the two germline ends. The CDR3 has 15 residues. This CDR3 is CASKKQGTLFNEQFF. The DNA for the CDR3 is TGCGCCAGCAAAAAACAGGGTACTCTATTTAATGAGCAGTTCTTC.

About this clonotype itself: A much larger clone sits a single nucleotide away, making a read error possible. V and J are TRBV30 and TRBJ2-1; 14 nucleotides match TRBD2. The CDR3 consists of 14 residues. Per the germline V gene, CDR1 is GTSNPN and CDR2 is SVGIG (reference sequence). CDR3 sequence (DNA): TGTGCCTGGAGTGGACCCGGACTAGCGGGAGGCGGGCCCTTC. Residues: CAWSGPGLAGGGPF.